This entry is about one T cell receptor beta chain. Its antigen remains unknown. Every donor contributed about 10 milliliters of peripheral blood by blood draw. The record originates from a study of blood T cells in healthy people across ages. Findings and limits, study-wide: Diversity figures derived from one million T cells were judged to underestimate the true value.

Looked up from germline, CDR1 is SGHRS and CDR2 is YFSETQ. The CDR3 spans 14 residues. Trimming at V came to 4 bases and at J to 7 bases, leaving 11 bases not matched to a gene. A second roughly 6 to 11 cycle PCR used barcoded and J-beta primers. CDR3-containing paired-end reads numbering at least 2.5 million came from each sample. TCRdb recomputed calls from the 5' RACE reads with MiXCR, one row per CDR3 protein. The sample includes approximately 850,000 distinct CDR3 sequences, roughly 50% of them seen just once. The chain is built from TRBV5-1 and TRBJ2-7; 7 bases align to TRBD1. The sample taken for sequencing was blood. The clonotype comes from a man aged 30-40 years in good health. In nucleotides, the CDR3 is TGCGCCAGCAGCATATCGGGACAGTCCAATGAGCAGTACTTC. It yields the protein CASSISGQSNEQYF.